This T cell receptor beta chain was recorded in a study of persistence of HIV-infected CD4 T cells. Study details: Median time on suppressive ART was about eight years.

Points on this clone: What it recognizes is unknown.

Cells were stimulated with CMV-infected fibroblast lysates at approximately 10 ug/mL. CD40L/CD69 double-negative CD45RO-high memory CD4+ T cells were collected. This was the immunoSEQ version 4 assay in survey mode. Using immunoSEQ multiplex PCR, the repertoire was profiled, and TCRdb retains in-frame clones only, with some absent. The table includes about 33,000 clones, around 80% detected once. The CDR3 is made up of 17 amino acids. Germline CDR1 SGHVS, CDR2 FNYEAQ. Trimming took off 0 bases at V and 4 bases at J, with 16 bases between the two ends. This specimen was CD4+ T cells sorted from PBMCs after roughly 19-hour stimulation, taken from a patient who received antiretroviral therapy. This clonotype originated in an adult woman with HIV who was CMV-seropositive. The chain recombines TRBV7-6 with TRBJ2-1; D is perhaps TRBD2 (7 bases). The CDR3 protein is CASSLATSRGAYNEQFF. Here the CDR3 DNA reads TGTGCCAGCAGCTTAGCGACTAGCCGGGGGGCTTACAATGAGCAGTTCTTC. Full variable domain (missing parts from reference TRBV7-6 and TRBJ2-1): GAGVSQSPRYKVTKRGQDVALRCDPISGHVSLYWYRQALGQGPEFLTYFNYEAQQDKSGLPNDRFSAERPEGSISTLTIQRTEQRDSAMYRCASSLATSRGAYNEQFFGPGTRLTVL.